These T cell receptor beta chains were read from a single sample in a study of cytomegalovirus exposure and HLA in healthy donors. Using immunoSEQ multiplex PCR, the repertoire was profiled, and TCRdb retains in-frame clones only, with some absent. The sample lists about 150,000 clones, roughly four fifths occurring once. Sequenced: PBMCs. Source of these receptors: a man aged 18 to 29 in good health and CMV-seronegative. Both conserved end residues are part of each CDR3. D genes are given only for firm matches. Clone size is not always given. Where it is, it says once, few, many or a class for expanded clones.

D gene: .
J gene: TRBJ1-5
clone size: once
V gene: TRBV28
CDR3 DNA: TGTGCCAGCGGTGGGGCAAGTCTAAATCAGCCCCAGCATTTT
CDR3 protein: CASGGASLNQPQHF

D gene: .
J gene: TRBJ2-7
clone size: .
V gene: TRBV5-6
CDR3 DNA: TGTGCCAGCAGCCCCGGGTCCTCCTACGAGCAGTACTTC
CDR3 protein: CASSPGSSYEQYF

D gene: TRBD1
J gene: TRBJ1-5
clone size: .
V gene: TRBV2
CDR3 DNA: TGTGCCAGCAGGTGGACAGGTGGGGTTAGCAATCAGCCCCAGCATTTT
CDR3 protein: CASRWTGGVSNQPQHF

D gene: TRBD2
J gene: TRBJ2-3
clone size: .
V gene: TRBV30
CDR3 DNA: TGTGCCTGGAGTAGGCTAGCGGGAGGGTATAGCACAGATACGCAGTATTTT
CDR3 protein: CAWSRLAGGYSTDTQYF

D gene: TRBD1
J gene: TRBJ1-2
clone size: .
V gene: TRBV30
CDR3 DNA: TGTGCCTGGGCCTTGGGGGGACAGTTCGTCCACACCTTC
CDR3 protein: CAWALGGQFVHTF

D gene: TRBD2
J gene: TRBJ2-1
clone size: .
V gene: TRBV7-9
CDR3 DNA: TGTTCCAGCAGCCGTATGGGTAGCGGGAGATACAATGAGCAGTTCTTC
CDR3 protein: CSSSRMGSGRYNEQFF

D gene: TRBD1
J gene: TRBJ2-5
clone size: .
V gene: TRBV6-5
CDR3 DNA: TGTGCCAGCAGACCACTCGGGACAGGGCAAGAGACCCAGTACTTC
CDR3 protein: CASRPLGTGQETQYF

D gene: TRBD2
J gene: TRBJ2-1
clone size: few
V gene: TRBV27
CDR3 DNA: TGTGCCAGCACTTCTTCAATCGGGCTAGCGGGCTACAATGAGCAGTTCTTC
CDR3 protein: CASTSSIGLAGYNEQFF

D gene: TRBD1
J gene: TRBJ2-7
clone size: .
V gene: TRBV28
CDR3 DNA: TGTGCCAGCAGAGCCGGGACAGTCTCCTACGAGCAGTACTTC
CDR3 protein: CASRAGTVSYEQYF

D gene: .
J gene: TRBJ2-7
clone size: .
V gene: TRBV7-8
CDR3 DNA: TGTGCCAGCAGCTTAGGTAGCCGCGAGCAGTACTTC
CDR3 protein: CASSLGSREQYF

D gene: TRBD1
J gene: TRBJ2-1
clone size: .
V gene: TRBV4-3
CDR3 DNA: TGCGCCAGCAGCCAAGAAGTAGGGCTAGGGGGCCTGTTCTTC
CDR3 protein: CASSQEVGLGGLFF

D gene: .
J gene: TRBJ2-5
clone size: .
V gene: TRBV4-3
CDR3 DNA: TGCGCCAGCAGCATACAGTCACAAGAGACCCAGTACTTC
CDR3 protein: CASSIQSQETQYF

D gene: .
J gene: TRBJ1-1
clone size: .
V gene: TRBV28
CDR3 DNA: TGTGCCAGCATTTCTACACACAGAGAAGCTTTCTTT
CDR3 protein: CASISTHREAFF

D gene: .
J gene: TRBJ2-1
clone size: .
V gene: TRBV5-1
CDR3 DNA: TGCGCCAGCAGCTTAGCGCGAAGGGGCGATGAGCAGTTCTTC
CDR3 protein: CASSLARRGDEQFF

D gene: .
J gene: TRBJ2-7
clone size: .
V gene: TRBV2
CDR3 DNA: TGTGCCAGCAGTGTTGAGGCGGAGGGGTACGAGCAGTACTTC
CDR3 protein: CASSVEAEGYEQYF

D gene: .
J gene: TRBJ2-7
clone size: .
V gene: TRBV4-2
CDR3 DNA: TGTGCCAGCAGCCAAGGAGAAGAGGGCCACGAGCAGTACTTC
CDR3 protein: CASSQGEEGHEQYF

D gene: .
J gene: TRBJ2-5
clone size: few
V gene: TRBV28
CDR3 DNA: TGTGCCAGCAGTTTATCCTGGAGACAGACGCATGGAGAGACCCAGTACTTC
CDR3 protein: CASSLSWRQTHGETQYF

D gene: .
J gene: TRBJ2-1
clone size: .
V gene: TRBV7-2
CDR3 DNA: TGTGCCAGCAGCTCTAGCTCCTACAATGAGCAGTTCTTC
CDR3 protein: CASSSSSYNEQFF

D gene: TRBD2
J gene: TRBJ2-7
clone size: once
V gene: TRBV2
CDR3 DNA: TGTGCCAGCAGTGGGACTAGCGGGTCTCCCTACGAGCAGTACTTC
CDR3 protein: CASSGTSGSPYEQYF

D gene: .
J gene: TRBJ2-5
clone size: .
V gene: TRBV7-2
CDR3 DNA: TGTGCCAGCACCCGGGGGGCCGACCTACGACCGCATACCCAGTACTTC
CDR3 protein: CASTRGADLRPHTQYF

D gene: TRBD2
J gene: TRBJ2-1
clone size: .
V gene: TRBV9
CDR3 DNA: TGTGCCAGCAGCGAGGGGCTAGCGGGAGGTCCCTACAATGAGCAGTTCTTC
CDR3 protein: CASSEGLAGGPYNEQFF

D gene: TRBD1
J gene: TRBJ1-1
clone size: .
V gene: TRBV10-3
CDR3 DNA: TGTGCCATCAGCGGACAGGCCCTGAACACTGAAGCTTTCTTT
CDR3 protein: CAISGQALNTEAFF

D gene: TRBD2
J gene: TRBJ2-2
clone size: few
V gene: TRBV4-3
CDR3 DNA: TGCGCCAGCAGCCAAGAGACTAGCGGGAGTCGTCTGCACACCGGGGAGCTGTTTTTT
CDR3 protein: CASSQETSGSRLHTGELFF

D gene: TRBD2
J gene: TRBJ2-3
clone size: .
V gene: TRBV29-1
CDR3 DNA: TGCAGCGTTGGTAGTAGCGGGGCGACTAGCACAGATACGCAGTATTTT
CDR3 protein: CSVGSSGATSTDTQYF

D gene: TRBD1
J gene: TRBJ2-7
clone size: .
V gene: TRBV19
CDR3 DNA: TGTGCCAGTAGTGCCCGGGACAGGGCCTCCTACGAGCAGTACTTC
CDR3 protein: CASSARDRASYEQYF

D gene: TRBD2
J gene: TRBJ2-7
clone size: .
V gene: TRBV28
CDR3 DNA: TGTGCCAGCAGTAGGGACAGCTTAGCGGGAGGGCGTAACGAGCAGTACTTC
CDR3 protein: CASSRDSLAGGRNEQYF

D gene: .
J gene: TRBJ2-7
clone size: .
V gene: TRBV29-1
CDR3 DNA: TGCAGCGCTTCTGTCCGAGGACTACTCTCCTACGAGCAGTACTTC
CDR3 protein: CSASVRGLLSYEQYF

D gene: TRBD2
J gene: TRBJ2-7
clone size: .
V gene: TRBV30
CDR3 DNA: TGTGCCTGGACTAGCGGGAGGGGGTACGAGCAGTACTTC
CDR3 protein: CAWTSGRGYEQYF

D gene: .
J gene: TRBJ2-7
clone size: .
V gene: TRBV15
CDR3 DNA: TGTGCCACCAGCAGGACGGGAACATTTCGCTCCTACGAGCAGTACTTC
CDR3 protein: CATSRTGTFRSYEQYF

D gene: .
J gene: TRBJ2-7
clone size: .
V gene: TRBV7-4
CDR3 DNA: TGTGCCAGCAGCTTCCGACTTAATTTCCACGAGCAGTACTTC
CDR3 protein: CASSFRLNFHEQYF

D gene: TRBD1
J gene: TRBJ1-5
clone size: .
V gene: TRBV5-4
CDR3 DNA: TGTGCCAGCAGCTTGGAAGGGGGCCATCAGCCCCAGCATTTT
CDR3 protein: CASSLEGGHQPQHF

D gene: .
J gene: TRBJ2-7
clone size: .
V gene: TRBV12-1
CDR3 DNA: TGTGCCAGCAGCCCCGAGGGTCCTAGCGGGAGACCCTACGAGCAGTACTTC
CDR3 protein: CASSPEGPSGRPYEQYF

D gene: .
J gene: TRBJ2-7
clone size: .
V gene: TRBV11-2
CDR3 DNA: TGTGCCAGCAGCTTAATGTCGGGGGGACACCACTACGAGCAGTACTTC
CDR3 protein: CASSLMSGGHHYEQYF

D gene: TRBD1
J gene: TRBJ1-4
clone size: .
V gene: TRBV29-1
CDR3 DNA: TGCAGCGTTGCTAAAACAGGGGCAACTAATGAAAAACTGTTTTTT
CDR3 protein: CSVAKTGATNEKLFF

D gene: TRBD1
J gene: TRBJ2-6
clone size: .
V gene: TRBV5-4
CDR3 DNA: TGTGCCAGCAGCCCACAGGGGACGGGGGCCAACGTCCTGACTTTC
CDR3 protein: CASSPQGTGANVLTF

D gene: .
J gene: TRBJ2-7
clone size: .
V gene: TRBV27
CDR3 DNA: TGTGCCAGCAGTTTATCACCGGAGTCCTACGAGCAGTACTTC
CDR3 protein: CASSLSPESYEQYF

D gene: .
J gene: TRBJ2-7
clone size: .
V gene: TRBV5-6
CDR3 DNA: TGTGCCAGCAGGGGAGGACAGGTTCGCTACGAGCAGTACTTC
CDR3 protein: CASRGGQVRYEQYF

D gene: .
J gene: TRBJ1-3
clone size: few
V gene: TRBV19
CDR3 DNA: TGTGCCAGTAGTACCCAAATAGGGACTAACTCTGGAAACACCATATATTTT
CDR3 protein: CASSTQIGTNSGNTIYF

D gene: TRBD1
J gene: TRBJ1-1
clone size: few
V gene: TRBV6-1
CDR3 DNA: TGTGCCAGCAGCCGCGACAGGGGGAACACTGAAGCTTTCTTT
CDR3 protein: CASSRDRGNTEAFF

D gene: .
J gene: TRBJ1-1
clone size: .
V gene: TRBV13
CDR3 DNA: TGTGCCAGAGGCGGAGGAGTAGGGGAAGCTTTCTTT
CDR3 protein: CARGGGVGEAFF

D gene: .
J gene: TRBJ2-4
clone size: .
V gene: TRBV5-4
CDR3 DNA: TGTGCCAGCAGCTTGACAGGAAACATTCAGTACTTC
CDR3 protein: CASSLTGNIQYF

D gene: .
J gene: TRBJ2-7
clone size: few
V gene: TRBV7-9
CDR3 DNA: TGTTCCAGCAGCTTCGGCTACGAGCAGTACTTC
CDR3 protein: CSSSFGYEQYF

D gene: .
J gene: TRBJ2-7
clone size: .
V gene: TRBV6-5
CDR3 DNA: TGTGCCAGCGTAGCGAACGGGAGAAGCTCCTACGAGCAGTACTTC
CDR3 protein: CASVANGRSSYEQYF

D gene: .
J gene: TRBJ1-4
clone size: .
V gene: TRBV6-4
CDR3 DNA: TGTGCCAGCAGAAAGGACGACAGGTCAGATGCAACTAATGAAAAACTGTTTTTT
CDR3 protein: CASRKDDRSDATNEKLFF

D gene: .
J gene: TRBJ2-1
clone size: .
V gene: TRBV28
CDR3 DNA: TGTGCCAGCAGTTTTCCCAGCTCCTACAATGAGCAGTTCTTC
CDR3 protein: CASSFPSSYNEQFF

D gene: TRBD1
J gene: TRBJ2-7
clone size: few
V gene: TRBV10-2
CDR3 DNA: TGCGCCAGCAGGCCTTTGACAGGGGGGAGATACGAGCAGTACTTC
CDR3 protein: CASRPLTGGRYEQYF